These 11 T cell receptor beta chains were sequenced from one sample in a study of T cells after yellow fever vaccination. One entry per CDR3 protein results from TCRdb running MiXCR on the 5' RACE reads. The data contain some 560,000 distinct CDR3 sequences, about a sixth of them seen just once; the ten biggest clones take up roughly 17%. The sample consisted of PBMCs, taken less than 6 days after the first yellow fever vaccination. These receptors were taken from a man in his late teens or twenties who received the YFV17D yellow fever vaccine.

This clonotype turned up a few times. The gene calls are TRBV20-1 and TRBJ2-3; possibly TRBD2 for D (6 bases). This CDR3 spans 14 amino acids. Germline loops: CDR1 DFQATT, CDR2 SNEGSKA (reference sequence). Deletions cut 6 bases from V and 1 base from J, with 14 bases between. This chain's CDR3 is CSAVAPGGTDTQYF. The CDR3 coding sequence is TGCAGTGCAGTCGCCCCGGGGGGCACAGATACGCAGTATTTT.

This clonotype was seen ten or more times. The chain couples TRBV28 to TRBJ2-4; D not resolved. The CDR3 length is 13 residues. Germline assignment: CDR1 MDHEN and CDR2 SYDVKM. V lost 9 bases and J lost 0, with 9 bases in between. In nucleotides, the CDR3 is TGTGCCAGGAAGAGACTAGCCAAAAACATTCAGTACTTC. This translates into CARKRLAKNIQYF.

The genes are TRBV28 and TRBJ2-3; 8 bases are a match to TRBD2. Looked up from germline, CDR1 is MDHEN and CDR2 is SYDVKM. The CDR3 totals 14 residues. V gave up 5 bases and J gave up 12 bases; unmatched junction bases: 13. The CDR3 DNA sequence: TGTGCCAGCAGTCAGCGCATCGGACTAGCCTTACAGTATTTT. Translated: CASSQRIGLALQYF.

This clonotype was observed a few times. The chain recombines TRBV5-6 with TRBJ2-3; D not resolved. The CDR3 runs 13 residues. CDR1 and CDR2 (germline): SGHDT, YYEEEE. Trimming removed 5 bases at V and 2 bases at J, with 9 bases between. CDR3 DNA: TGTGCCAGCAGACAGAGAATCACAGATACGCAGTATTTT. Protein sequence: CASRQRITDTQYF.

This clonotype has only a few counts. The chain uses TRBV5-1 and TRBJ2-1, with D possibly matching TRBD1 (5 bases). The length of the CDR3 is 15 residues. Germline V gives CDR1 SGHRS, CDR2 YFSETQ. V was cut by 1 base and J by 2 bases, with 10 bases left in between. DNA for the CDR3: TGCGCCAGCAGCTTGCATCCAGGGACCTACAATGAGCAGTTCTTC. Its translation is CASSLHPGTYNEQFF.

This clonotype was seen more than once but under ten times. This chain connects TRBV6-1 to TRBJ1-3; D is ambiguous. Between the trimmed V and J ends, which lost 6 bases and 0 bases, there was a span of 6 bases. CDR1 is MNHNS and CDR2 is SASEGT in the germline V gene. The CDR3 is 13 residues long. CDR3 DNA: TGTGCCAGCAGAGTATACTCTGGAAACACCATATATTTT. It yields the protein CASRVYSGNTIYF.

This clonotype appeared a few times. The chain joins TRBV7-9 to TRBJ2-3, with a weak D call TRBD2 (6 bases). Trimming left V 8 bases short and J 6 bases short, with 9 bases between. The CDR3 covers 11 residues. The germline CDR1 and CDR2 sequences are SEHNR and FQNEAQ (reference sequence). The CDR3 protein is CASGGVDTQYF. CDR3 in DNA: TGTGCCAGCGGCGGGGTGGATACGCAGTATTTT.

The chain recombines TRBV12-3 or TRBV12-4 with TRBJ1-3; no firm D call. This CDR3 has 14 amino acids. V lost 3 bases, J lost 0 bases, and 6 bases lay in between. The CDR3 here is CASSFSYSGNTIYF. DNA for the CDR3: TGTGCCAGCAGTTTCTCCTACTCTGGAAACACCATATATTTT.

This clonotype has a handful of counts. The rearrangement uses TRBV20-1 and TRBJ1-3; 11 bases agree with TRBD1. From germline, CDR1 is DFQATT and CDR2 SNEGSKA (reference sequence). V gave up 5 bases and J gave up 4 bases; unmatched junction bases: 7. This CDR3 is 15 amino acids long. Written as DNA, the CDR3 is TGCAGTGCTTTGGACAGGGGGCCTATAGGAAACACCATATATTTT. This codes for CSALDRGPIGNTIYF.

This clonotype showed up just a few times. CDR3: CASSFGGTEETQYF. The CDR3 DNA sequence: TGCGCCAGCAGCTTTGGGGGCACGGAAGAGACCCAGTACTTC. The chain uses TRBV5-1 and TRBJ2-5, with TRBD1 as a possible D gene (6 bases). Trimming shortened V by 2 bases and J by 3 bases, and 11 bases separated the two germline ends. This CDR3 has 14 residues. Germline-derived CDR1 and CDR2 are SGHRS and YFSETQ.

The chain combines TRBV5-1 with TRBJ2-7; 11 positions agree with TRBD1. The V and J ends lost 0 bases and 11 bases, in that order; junction bases with no gene match: 4. The CDR3 consists of 13 residues. Germline V gene sequence: CDR1 SGHRS, CDR2 YFSETQ. CDR3 coding DNA: TGCGCCAGCAGCTTGGCTCCGGGACAGGGGGAGTACGTC. It codes for CASSLAPGQGEYV.